Ten or more counts support the clone carrying this T cell receptor (beta chain). Its antigen is still unknown. V dropped 1 base and J dropped 0 bases, with 10 bases sitting between them. This CDR3 has 16 residues. Germline CDR1 is SEHNR and CDR2 is FQNEAQ (reference sequence). In TCRdb, the reads were re-called with MiXCR into one record per CDR3 protein. The sample yields about 270,000 distinct CDR3 sequences, roughly a fifth seen once. This specimen comes from a study of T cell repertoires in cytomegalovirus infection. Study at large: Well-studied HLA-B-restricted epitopes and recently identified HLA-C-restricted epitopes of CMV were both used in the study. Indicated by public TCR beta signatures were CMV infection and matching HLA type. General study points: Individuals carrying CMV plus the relevant HLA were identified by cumulative frequency of public TCR beta families. It was HLA-C-restricted CMV-specific TCR beta clonotypes that dominated the response ex vivo.

The chain links TRBV7-9 to TRBJ1-5; D gene unclear. Source: cultured PBMCs, taken from culture after CMV antigen stimulation. This TCR derives from a human donor in good health (CMV status not recorded). Some clones in this sample may be carry-over from other donors' samples. The chain's CDR3 is CASSLGPKGSNQPQHF. The CDR3 region has the DNA TGTGCCAGCAGCTTAGGGCCCAAGGGTAGCAATCAGCCCCAGCATTTT.